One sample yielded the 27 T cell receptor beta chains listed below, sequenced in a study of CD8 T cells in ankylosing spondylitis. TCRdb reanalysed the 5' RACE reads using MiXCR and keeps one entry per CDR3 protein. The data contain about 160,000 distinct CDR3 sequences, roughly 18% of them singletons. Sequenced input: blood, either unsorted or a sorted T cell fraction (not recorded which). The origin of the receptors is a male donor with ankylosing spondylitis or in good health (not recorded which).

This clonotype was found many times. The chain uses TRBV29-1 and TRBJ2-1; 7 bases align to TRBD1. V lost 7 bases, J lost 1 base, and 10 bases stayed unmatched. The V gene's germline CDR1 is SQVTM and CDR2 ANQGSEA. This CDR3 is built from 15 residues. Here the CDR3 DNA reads TGCAGCGCCAGACAGGGCCCGGGATCCTACAATGAGCAGTTCTTC. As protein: CSARQGPGSYNEQFF.

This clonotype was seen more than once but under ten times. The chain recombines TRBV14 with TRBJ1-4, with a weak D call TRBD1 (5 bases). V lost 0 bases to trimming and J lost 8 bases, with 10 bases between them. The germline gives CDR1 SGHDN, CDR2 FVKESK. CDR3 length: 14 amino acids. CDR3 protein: CASSQDQGTEKLFF. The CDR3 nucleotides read TGTGCCAGCAGCCAAGATCAAGGGACCGAAAAACTGTTTTTT.

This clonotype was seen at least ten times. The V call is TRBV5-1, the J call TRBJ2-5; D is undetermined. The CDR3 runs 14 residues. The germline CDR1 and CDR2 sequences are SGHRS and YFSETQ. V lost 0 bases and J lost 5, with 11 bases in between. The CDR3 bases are TGCGCCAGCAGCTTGGGTCACAGCCGGGAGACCCAGTACTTC. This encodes CASSLGHSRETQYF.

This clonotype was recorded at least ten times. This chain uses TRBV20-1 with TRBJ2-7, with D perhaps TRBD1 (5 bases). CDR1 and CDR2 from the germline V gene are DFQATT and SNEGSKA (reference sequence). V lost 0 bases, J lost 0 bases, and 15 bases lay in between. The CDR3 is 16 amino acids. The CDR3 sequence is CSARDVRQGRSYEQYF. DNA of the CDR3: TGCAGTGCTAGAGATGTAAGGCAGGGCCGCTCCTACGAGCAGTACTTC.

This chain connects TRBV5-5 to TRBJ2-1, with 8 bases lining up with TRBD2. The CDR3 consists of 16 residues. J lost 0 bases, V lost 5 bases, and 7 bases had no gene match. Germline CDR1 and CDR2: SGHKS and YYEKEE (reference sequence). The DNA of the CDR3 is TGTGCCAGCAGTTTTGCCGGGACTAGCTCCTACAATGAGCAGTTCTTC. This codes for CASSFAGTSSYNEQFF.

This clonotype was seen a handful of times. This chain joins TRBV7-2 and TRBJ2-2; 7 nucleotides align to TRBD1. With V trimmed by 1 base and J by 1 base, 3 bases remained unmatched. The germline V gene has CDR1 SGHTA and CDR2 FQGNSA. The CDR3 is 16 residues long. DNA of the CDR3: TGTGCCAGCAGCTTAGGGGGACAGATGAACACCGGGGAGCTGTTTTTT. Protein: CASSLGGQMNTGELFF.

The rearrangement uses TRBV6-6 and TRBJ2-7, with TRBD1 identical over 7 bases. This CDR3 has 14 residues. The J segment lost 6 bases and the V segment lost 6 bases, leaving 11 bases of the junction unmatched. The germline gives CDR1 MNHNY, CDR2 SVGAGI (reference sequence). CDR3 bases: TGTGCCAGCAGCTCTCCTGTCGACAGGGCCGAGCAGTACTTC. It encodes CASSSPVDRAEQYF.

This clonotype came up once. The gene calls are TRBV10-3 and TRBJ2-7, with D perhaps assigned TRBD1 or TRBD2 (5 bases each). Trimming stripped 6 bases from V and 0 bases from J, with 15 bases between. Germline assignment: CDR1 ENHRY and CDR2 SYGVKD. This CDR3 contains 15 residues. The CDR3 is CAISEGRTSSYEQYF. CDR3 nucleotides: TGTGCCATCAGCGAGGGACGGACAAGCTCCTACGAGCAGTACTTC.

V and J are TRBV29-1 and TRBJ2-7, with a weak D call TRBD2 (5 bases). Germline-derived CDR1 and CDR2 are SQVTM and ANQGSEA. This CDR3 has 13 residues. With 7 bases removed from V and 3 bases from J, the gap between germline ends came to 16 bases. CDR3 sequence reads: CSAIDRGSYEQYF. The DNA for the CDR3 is TGCAGCGCCATTGACCGAGGGAGCTACGAGCAGTACTTC.

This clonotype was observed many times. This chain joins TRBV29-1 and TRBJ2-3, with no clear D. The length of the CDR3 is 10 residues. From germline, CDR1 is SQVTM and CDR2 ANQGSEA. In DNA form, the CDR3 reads TGCTCGGCCCAAGCGGATACGCAGTATTTT. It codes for CSAQADTQYF.

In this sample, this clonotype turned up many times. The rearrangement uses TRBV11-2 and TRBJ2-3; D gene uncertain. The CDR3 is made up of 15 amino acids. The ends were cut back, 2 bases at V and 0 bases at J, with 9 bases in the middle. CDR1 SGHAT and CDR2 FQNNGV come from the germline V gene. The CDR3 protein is CASSLLGLSTDTQYF. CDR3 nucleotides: TGTGCCAGCAGCTTATTAGGGCTTAGCACAGATACGCAGTATTTT.

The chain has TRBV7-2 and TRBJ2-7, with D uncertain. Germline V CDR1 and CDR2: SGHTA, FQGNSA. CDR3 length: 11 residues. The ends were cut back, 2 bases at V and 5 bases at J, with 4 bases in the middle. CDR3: CASSLLNEQYF. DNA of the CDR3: TGTGCCAGCAGCTTACTGAACGAGCAGTACTTC.

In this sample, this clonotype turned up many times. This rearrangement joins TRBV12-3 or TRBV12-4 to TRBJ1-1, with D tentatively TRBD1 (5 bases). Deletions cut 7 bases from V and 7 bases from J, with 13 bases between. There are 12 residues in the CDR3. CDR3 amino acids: CASTMGDGEAFF. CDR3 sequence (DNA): TGTGCCAGCACCATGGGGGACGGTGAAGCTTTCTTT.

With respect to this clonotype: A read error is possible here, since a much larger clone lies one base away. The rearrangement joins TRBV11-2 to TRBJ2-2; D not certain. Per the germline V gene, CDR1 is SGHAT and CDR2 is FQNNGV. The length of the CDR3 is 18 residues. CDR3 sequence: CAGSSRSPGLVNTGELFF. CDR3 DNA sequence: TGTGCCGGCAGCTCCCGCTCCCCCGGCTTAGTGAACACCGGGGAGCTGTTTTTT.

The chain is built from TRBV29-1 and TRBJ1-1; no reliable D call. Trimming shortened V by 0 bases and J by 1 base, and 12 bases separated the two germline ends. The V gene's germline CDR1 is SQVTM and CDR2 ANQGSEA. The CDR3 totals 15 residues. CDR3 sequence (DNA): TGCAGCGTTGAAGATTTCGAATCATCGAACACTGAAGCTTTCTTT. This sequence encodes CSVEDFESSNTEAFF.

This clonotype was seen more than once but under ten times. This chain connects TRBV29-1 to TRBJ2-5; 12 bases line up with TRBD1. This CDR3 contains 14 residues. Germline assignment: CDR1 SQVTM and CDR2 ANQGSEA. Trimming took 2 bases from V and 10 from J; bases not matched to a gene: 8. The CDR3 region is CSVEQTGTGGVQYF. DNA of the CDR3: TGCAGCGTTGAACAGACTGGGACAGGGGGCGTCCAGTACTTC.

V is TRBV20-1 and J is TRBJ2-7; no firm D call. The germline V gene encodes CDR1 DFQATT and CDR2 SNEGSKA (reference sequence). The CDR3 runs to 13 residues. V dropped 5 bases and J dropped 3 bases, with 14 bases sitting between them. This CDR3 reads CSAPPDGNYEQYF. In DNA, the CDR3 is TGCAGTGCTCCTCCAGACGGAAACTACGAGCAGTACTTC.

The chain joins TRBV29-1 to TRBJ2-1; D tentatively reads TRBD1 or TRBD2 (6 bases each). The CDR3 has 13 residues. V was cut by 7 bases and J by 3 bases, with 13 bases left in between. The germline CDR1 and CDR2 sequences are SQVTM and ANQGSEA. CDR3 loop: CSAARGVYNEQFF. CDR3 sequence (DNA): TGCAGCGCGGCAAGGGGGGTCTACAATGAGCAGTTCTTC.

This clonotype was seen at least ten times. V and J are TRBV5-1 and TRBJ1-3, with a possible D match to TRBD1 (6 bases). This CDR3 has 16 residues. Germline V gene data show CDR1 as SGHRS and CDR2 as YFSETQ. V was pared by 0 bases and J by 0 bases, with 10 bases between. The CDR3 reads CASSLAGGGSGNTIYF. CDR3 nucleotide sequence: TGCGCCAGCAGCTTGGCCGGAGGGGGCTCTGGAAACACCATATATTTT. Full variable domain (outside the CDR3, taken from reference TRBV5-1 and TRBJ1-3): KAGVTQTPRYLIKTRGQQVTLSCSPISGHRSVSWYQQTPGQGLQFLFEYFSETQRNKGNFPGRFSGRQFSNSRSEMNVSTLELGDSALYLCASSLAGGGSGNTIYFGEGSWLTVV.

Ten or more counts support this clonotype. The CDR3 here is CASSWEGSSYNEQFF. DNA of the CDR3: TGCGCCAGCAGCTGGGAAGGGAGCTCCTACAATGAGCAGTTCTTC. The chain is built from TRBV5-1 and TRBJ2-1; perhaps TRBD2 as D (5 bases). Trimming removed 3 bases from V and 0 bases from J, with 10 bases in between. Germline V gives CDR1 SGHRS, CDR2 YFSETQ. The CDR3 totals 15 residues.

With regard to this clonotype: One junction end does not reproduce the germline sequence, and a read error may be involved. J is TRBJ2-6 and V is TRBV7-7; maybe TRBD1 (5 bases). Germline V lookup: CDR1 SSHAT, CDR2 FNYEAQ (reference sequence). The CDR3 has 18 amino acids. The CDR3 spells CASSPSGPITSGANVLTF. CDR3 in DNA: TGTGCCAGCAGCCCATCCGGGCCAATCACCTCTGGGGCCAATGTCCTGACTTTC. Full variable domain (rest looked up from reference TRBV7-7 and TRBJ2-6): GAGVSQSPRYKVTKRGQDVTLRCDPISSHATLYWYQQALGQGPEFLTYFNYEAQPDKSGLPSDRFSAERPEGSISTLTIQRTEQRDSAMYRCASSPSGPITSGANVLTFGAGSRLTVL.

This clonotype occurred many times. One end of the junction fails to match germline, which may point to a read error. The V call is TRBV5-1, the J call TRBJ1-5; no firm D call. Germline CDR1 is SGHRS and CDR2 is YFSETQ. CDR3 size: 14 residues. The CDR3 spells CASSLGVGNQPRHF. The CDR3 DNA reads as TGCGCCAGCAGCTTGGGTGTGGGCAATCAGCCCCGGCATTTT.

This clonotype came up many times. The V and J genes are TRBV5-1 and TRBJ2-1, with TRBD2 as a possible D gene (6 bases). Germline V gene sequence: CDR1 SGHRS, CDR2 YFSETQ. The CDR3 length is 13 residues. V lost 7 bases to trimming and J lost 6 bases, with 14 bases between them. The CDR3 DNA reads TGCGCCAGCTCCGGAGGGACTTTCAATGAGCAGTTCTTC. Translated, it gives CASSGGTFNEQFF. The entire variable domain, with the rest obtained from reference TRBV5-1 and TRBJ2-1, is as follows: KAGVTQTPRYLIKTRGQQVTLSCSPISGHRSVSWYQQTPGQGLQFLFEYFSETQRNKGNFPGRFSGRQFSNSRSEMNVSTLELGDSALYLCASSGGTFNEQFFGPGTRLTVL.

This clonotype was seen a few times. This CDR3 reads CASSPNFGVPDTQYF. The DNA for the CDR3 is TGTGCCAGCTCACCAAATTTCGGGGTCCCAGATACGCAGTATTTT. This chain uses TRBV18 with TRBJ2-3; tentative D call: TRBD2 (5 bases). V shed 2 bases and J shed 4 bases, with 13 bases lying between them. The germline gives CDR1 KGHSH, CDR2 LQKENI. CDR3 size: 15 residues. The variable domain in full, completed from reference TRBV18 and TRBJ2-3, reads NAGVMQNPRHLVRRRGQEARLRCSPMKGHSHVYWYRQLPEEGLKFMVYLQKENIIDESGMPKERFSAEFPKEGPSILRIQQVVRGDSAAYFCASSPNFGVPDTQYFGPGTRLTVL.

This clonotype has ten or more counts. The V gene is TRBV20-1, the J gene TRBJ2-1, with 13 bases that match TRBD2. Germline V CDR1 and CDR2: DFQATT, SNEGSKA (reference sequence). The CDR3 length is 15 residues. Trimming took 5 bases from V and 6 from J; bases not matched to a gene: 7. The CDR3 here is CSASETSGRLNEQFF. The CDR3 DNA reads TGCAGTGCTTCCGAGACTAGCGGGAGGCTCAATGAGCAGTTCTTC.

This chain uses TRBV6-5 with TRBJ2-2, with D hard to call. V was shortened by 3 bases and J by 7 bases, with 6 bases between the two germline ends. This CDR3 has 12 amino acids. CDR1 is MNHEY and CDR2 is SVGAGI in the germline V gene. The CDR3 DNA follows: TGTGCCAGCAGTTATGGGATCGGGGAGCTGTTTTTT. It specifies CASSYGIGELFF.

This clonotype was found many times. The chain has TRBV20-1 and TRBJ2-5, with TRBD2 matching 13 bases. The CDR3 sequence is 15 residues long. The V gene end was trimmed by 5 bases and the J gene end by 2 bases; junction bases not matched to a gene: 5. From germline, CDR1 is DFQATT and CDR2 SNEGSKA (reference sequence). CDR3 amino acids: CSASGTSGNQETQYF. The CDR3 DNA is TGCAGTGCTTCCGGGACTAGCGGGAATCAAGAGACCCAGTACTTC.